This is a list of T cell receptor beta chains from one sample in a study of shared clonotypes between healthy human individuals. This table comes from immunoSEQ multiplex PCR, and its TCRdb copy is limited to in-frame clones, with some not included. The data contain under 2,500,000 clones, under 97% of them seen just once; the ten biggest clones take up less than 0.15%. The sample comprised naive CD4+ T cells sorted from blood. The receptor set was obtained from a man younger than 35 in good health. CDR3s include the opening cysteine and the closing phenylalanine or tryptophan. Fields, in order: D gene, J gene, V gene, CDR3 DNA, CDR3 protein. D genes are given only for firm matches.

D gene: TRBD2
J gene: TRBJ2-4
V gene: TRBV5-5
CDR3 DNA: TGTGCCAGCAGCCCGCTAGCGGGAGTCACCAAAAACATTCAGTACTTC
CDR3 protein: CASSPLAGVTKNIQYF

D gene: .
J gene: TRBJ2-5
V gene: TRBV21-1
CDR3 DNA: TGTGCCAGCAGCCGCCGGACAGGGAAGAAAGAGACCCAGTACTTC
CDR3 protein: CASSRRTGKKETQYF

D gene: .
J gene: TRBJ2-1
V gene: TRBV6-5
CDR3 DNA: TGTGCCAGCAGTTACAGAAGGAGCTCCTACAATGAGCAGTTCTTC
CDR3 protein: CASSYRRSSYNEQFF

D gene: .
J gene: TRBJ2-1
V gene: TRBV11-2
CDR3 DNA: TGTGCCAGCAGCCCCCTAGGAGGGAGAATTGAGCAGTTCTTC
CDR3 protein: CASSPLGGRIEQFF

D gene: .
J gene: TRBJ2-5
V gene: TRBV29-1
CDR3 DNA: TGCAGCCTAGTCGCAGGGTTTCGGGAGACCCAGTACTTC
CDR3 protein: CSLVAGFRETQYF

D gene: TRBD2
J gene: TRBJ2-7
V gene: TRBV7-2
CDR3 DNA: TGTGCCAGCAGCTTAGCAAGGACTAGCGGGAATCCCTACGAGCAGTACTTC
CDR3 protein: CASSLARTSGNPYEQYF

D gene: .
J gene: TRBJ2-5
V gene: TRBV10-2
CDR3 DNA: TGCGCCAGCAGCCAACAGGTGGAGACCCAGTACTTC
CDR3 protein: CASSQQVETQYF

D gene: TRBD1
J gene: TRBJ1-5
V gene: TRBV12-5
CDR3 DNA: TGTGCTAGTGGTGAGGACAGGGACCAGCCCCAGCATTTT
CDR3 protein: CASGEDRDQPQHF

D gene: .
J gene: TRBJ1-1
V gene: TRBV28
CDR3 DNA: TGTGCCAGCATCCCACCGGGGGTCACTGAAGCTTTCTTT
CDR3 protein: CASIPPGVTEAFF

D gene: TRBD1
J gene: TRBJ1-4
V gene: TRBV11-2
CDR3 DNA: TGTGCCAGCAGCTTAGGTCGACAGGGGACGAATGAAAAACTGTTTTTT
CDR3 protein: CASSLGRQGTNEKLFF

D gene: .
J gene: TRBJ1-5
V gene: TRBV7-8
CDR3 DNA: TGTGCCAGCAGCGGGGAGAGGAACCAGCATTTT
CDR3 protein: CASSGERNQHF

D gene: .
J gene: TRBJ2-7
V gene: TRBV30
CDR3 DNA: TGTGCCTGGAGTCCACTACGGGTGGACGGCTCCTACGAGCAGTACTTC
CDR3 protein: CAWSPLRVDGSYEQYF

D gene: TRBD1
J gene: TRBJ1-2
V gene: TRBV6-5
CDR3 DNA: TGTGCCAGCAGTCCGACAGGGTTCTATGGCTACACCTTC
CDR3 protein: CASSPTGFYGYTF

D gene: TRBD2
J gene: TRBJ2-1
V gene: TRBV7-2
CDR3 DNA: TGTGCCAGCAGCTTAAAGACTAGCGGGAGGTCCTACAATGAGCAGTTCTTC
CDR3 protein: CASSLKTSGRSYNEQFF

D gene: .
J gene: TRBJ2-7
V gene: TRBV5-1
CDR3 DNA: TGCGCCAGCAGCTTGGCCGATGTTGAGTGGAACGAGCAGTACTTC
CDR3 protein: CASSLADVEWNEQYF

D gene: TRBD1
J gene: TRBJ2-1
V gene: TRBV7-9
CDR3 DNA: TGTGCCAGCAGCTTAGCACGTCCTCGCGGGACAGGAATTGGTGAGCAGTTCTTC
CDR3 protein: CASSLARPRGTGIGEQFF

D gene: TRBD2
J gene: TRBJ2-3
V gene: TRBV5-4
CDR3 DNA: TGTGCCAGCAACTTAGAGGCGGGAGGGCCGAGAGATACGCAGTATTTT
CDR3 protein: CASNLEAGGPRDTQYF